This is a list of T cell receptor beta chains from one sample in a study of CD8 T cells in Susac syndrome. Each CDR3 protein is one row after TCRdb ran MiXCR on the immunoSEQ multiplex PCR reads. The sample lists around 160,000 distinct CDR3 sequences, around 93% occurring once. Sequenced input: CD4+ T cells from PBMCs. Receptor source: a human donor in good health. The CDR3 runs from the conserved cysteine through the conserved F or W. A D gene is named only where the DNA matches it firmly. The listing skips clone size in some rows; elsewhere it reads once, few, many or a size class.

CDR3aa: CSVTEGTDTQYF; CDR3nt: TGCAGCGTGACTGAGGGGACAGATACGCAGTATTTT; j_gene: TRBJ2-3; abundance: -; d_gene: -; v_gene: TRBV29-1
CDR3aa: CASSTTSSGYGYTF; CDR3nt: TGTGCCAGCAGCACGACGAGTTCCGGGTATGGCTACACCTTC; j_gene: TRBJ1-2; abundance: -; d_gene: -; v_gene: TRBV3-1
CDR3aa: CSALRGYGYTF; CDR3nt: TGCAGCGCTCTACGGGGCTATGGCTACACCTTC; j_gene: TRBJ1-2; abundance: -; d_gene: -; v_gene: TRBV29-1
CDR3aa: CSVLDTGYTF; CDR3nt: TGCAGCGTTTTGGACACTGGCTACACCTTC; j_gene: TRBJ1-2; abundance: -; d_gene: -; v_gene: TRBV29-1
CDR3aa: CSVVGTSYNEQFF; CDR3nt: TGCAGCGTTGTAGGGACCTCCTACAATGAGCAGTTCTTC; j_gene: TRBJ2-1; abundance: -; d_gene: -; v_gene: TRBV29-1
CDR3aa: CAISEMAGGNQPQHF; CDR3nt: TGTGCCATCAGTGAAATGGCAGGGGGAAACCAGCCCCAGCATTTT; j_gene: TRBJ1-5; abundance: -; d_gene: TRBD1; v_gene: TRBV10-3
CDR3aa: CASSPSPGGEQYF; CDR3nt: TGCGCCAGCAGCCCAAGCCCGGGGGGGGAGCAGTACTTC; j_gene: TRBJ2-7; abundance: -; d_gene: TRBD2; v_gene: TRBV5-1
CDR3aa: CASSDRTGNNEQFF; CDR3nt: TGTGCCAGCAGCGACAGGACAGGGAACAATGAGCAGTTCTTC; j_gene: TRBJ2-1; abundance: -; d_gene: TRBD1; v_gene: TRBV5-4
CDR3aa: CARREGGANTGELFF; CDR3nt: TGTGCCAGAAGGGAGGGCGGGGCGAACACCGGGGAGCTGTTTTTT; j_gene: TRBJ2-2; abundance: -; d_gene: TRBD2; v_gene: TRBV2
CDR3aa: CSAVRGDTQYF; CDR3nt: TGCAGTGCTGTCCGGGGGGATACGCAGTATTTT; j_gene: TRBJ2-3; abundance: -; d_gene: -; v_gene: TRBV20-1
CDR3aa: CSVDKDYTEAFF; CDR3nt: TGCAGCGTTGACAAGGATTATACTGAAGCTTTCTTT; j_gene: TRBJ1-1; abundance: -; d_gene: -; v_gene: TRBV29-1
CDR3aa: CASRSLNTGELFF; CDR3nt: TGTGCCAGCAGATCCTTAAACACCGGGGAGCTGTTTTTT; j_gene: TRBJ2-2; abundance: few; d_gene: -; v_gene: TRBV25-1
CDR3aa: CSAMIGRSYEQYF; CDR3nt: TGCAGTGCAATGATCGGCAGGTCCTACGAGCAGTACTTC; j_gene: TRBJ2-7; abundance: -; d_gene: -; v_gene: TRBV20-1
CDR3aa: CASSQVGGDSSGNTIYF; CDR3nt: TGTGCCAGCAGCCAAGTAGGAGGCGATAGCTCTGGAAACACCATATATTTT; j_gene: TRBJ1-3; abundance: -; d_gene: -; v_gene: TRBV4-2
CDR3aa: CASSPLGTSTDQETQYF; CDR3nt: TGTGCCAGCAGCCCGCTCGGGACTAGCACCGACCAAGAGACCCAGTACTTC; j_gene: TRBJ2-5; abundance: -; d_gene: TRBD2; v_gene: TRBV7-9
CDR3aa: CASSQPGGYTF; CDR3nt: TGTGCCAGCAGCCAACCCGGCGGCTACACCTTC; j_gene: TRBJ1-2; abundance: -; d_gene: -; v_gene: TRBV4-2